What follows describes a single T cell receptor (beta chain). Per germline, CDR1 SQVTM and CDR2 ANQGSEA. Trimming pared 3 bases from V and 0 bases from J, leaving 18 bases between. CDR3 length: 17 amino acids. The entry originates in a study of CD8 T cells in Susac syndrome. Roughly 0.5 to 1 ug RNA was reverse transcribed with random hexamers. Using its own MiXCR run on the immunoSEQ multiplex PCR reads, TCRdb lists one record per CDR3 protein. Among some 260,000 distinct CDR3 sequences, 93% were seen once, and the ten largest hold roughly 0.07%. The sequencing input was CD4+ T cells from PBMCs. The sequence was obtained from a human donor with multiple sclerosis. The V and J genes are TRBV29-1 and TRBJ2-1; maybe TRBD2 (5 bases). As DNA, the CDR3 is TGCAGCGTTGATTCCGGCGGAGGTGTCAGCTCCTACAATGAGCAGTTCTTC. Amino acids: CSVDSGGGVSSYNEQFF.